This T cell receptor (beta chain) was observed in a study of cytomegalovirus exposure and HLA in healthy donors. The germline V gene has CDR1 KGHSH and CDR2 LQKENI. V lost 5 bases, J lost 6 bases, and 5 bases stayed unmatched. The CDR3 sequence is 15 residues long. Primers: 60 Vbeta forward and 13 Jbeta reverse. Using immunoSEQ multiplex PCR, the repertoire was profiled, and TCRdb retains in-frame clones only, with some absent. In the table there are some 110,000 clones, about 83% of which are singletons. The sequenced sample was PBMCs. The TCR was taken from a young man in good health and CMV-seronegative. This rearrangement joins TRBV18 to TRBJ2-1; 12 positions match TRBD2. The CDR3 here is CASSETSGSFNEQFF. The CDR3 DNA reads as TGTGCCAGCTCAGAGACTAGCGGGAGCTTCAATGAGCAGTTCTTC. The full variable domain, in which reference TRBV18 and TRBJ2-1 provide the parts outside the CDR3, is NAGVMQNPRHLVRRRGQEARLRCSPMKGHSHVYWYRQLPEEGLKFMVYLQKENIIDESGMPKERFSAEFPKEGPSILRIQQVVRGDSAAYFCASSETSGSFNEQFFGPGTRLTVL.